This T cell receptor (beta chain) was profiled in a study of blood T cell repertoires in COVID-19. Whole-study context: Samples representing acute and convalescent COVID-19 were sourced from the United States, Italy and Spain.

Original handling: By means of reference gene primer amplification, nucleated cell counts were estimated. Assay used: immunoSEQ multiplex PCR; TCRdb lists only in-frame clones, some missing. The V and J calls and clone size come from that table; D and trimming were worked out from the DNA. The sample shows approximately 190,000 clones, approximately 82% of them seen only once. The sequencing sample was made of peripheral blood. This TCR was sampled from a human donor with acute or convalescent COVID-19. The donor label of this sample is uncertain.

Written as DNA, the CDR3 is TGTGCCAGCAGCTTAGATGCGAGCCAGCCCCAGCATTTT. Protein: CASSLDASQPQHF. The chain couples TRBV7-2 to TRBJ1-5; D ambiguous. Germline lookup yields CDR1 SGHTA and CDR2 FQGNSA. CDR3 size: 13 residues. Trimming took 1 base from V and 7 from J, leaving 8 bases between them.